This T cell receptor beta chain was documented in a study of T-cell memory formation after mild COVID-19. Broader study findings: Clones that contracted clustered mainly in CM and EM if CD4+ and in EMRA if CD8+. Several responding clones turned up in pre-infection memory, indicating that cross-reactive memory may have taken part. Clones shrinking between day 15 and 85 showed a balanced CD4/CD8 split, and those that grew later tilted toward CD4+.

CDR1 and CDR2 from the germline V gene are LGHDT and YNNKEL (reference sequence). V lost 6 bases and J 9 bases, leaving 15 bases between the germline ends. The CDR3 is made up of 13 amino acids. This clonotype was counted many times. Its antigen is unknown. TCRdb reprocessed the 5' RACE reads with MiXCR, giving one entry per CDR3 protein. The data show tens of thousands of distinct CDR3 sequences, 5.5% to 8.5% seen once. This sequence joins TRBV3-1 and TRBJ2-1, with D uncertain. The TCR originated in an adult who had mild COVID-19 (a few samples of this study predate the infection). Cell type and time point are not known. The sequenced sample consisted of PBMCs or a T cell subset sorted from them (not recorded which). This CDR3 is CASSRASVVEQFF. The CDR3 nucleotides are TGTGCCAGCAGTCGCGCATCCGTAGTTGAGCAGTTCTTC.